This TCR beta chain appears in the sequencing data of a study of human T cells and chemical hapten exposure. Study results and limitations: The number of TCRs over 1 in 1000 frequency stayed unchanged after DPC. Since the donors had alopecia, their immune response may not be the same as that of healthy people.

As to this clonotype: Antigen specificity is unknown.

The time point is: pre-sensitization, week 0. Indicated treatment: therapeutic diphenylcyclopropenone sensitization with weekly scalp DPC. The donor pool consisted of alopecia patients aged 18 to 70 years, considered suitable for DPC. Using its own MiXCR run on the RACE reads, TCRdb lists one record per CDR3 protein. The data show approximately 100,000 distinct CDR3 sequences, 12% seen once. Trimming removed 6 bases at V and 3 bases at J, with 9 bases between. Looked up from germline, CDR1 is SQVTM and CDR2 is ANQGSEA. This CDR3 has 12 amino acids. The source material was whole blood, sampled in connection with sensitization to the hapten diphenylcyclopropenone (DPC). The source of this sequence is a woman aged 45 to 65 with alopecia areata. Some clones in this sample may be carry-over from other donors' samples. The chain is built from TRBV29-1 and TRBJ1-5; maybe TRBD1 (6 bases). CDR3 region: CSVGQHNQPQHF. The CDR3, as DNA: TGCAGCGTCGGACAGCACAATCAGCCCCAGCATTTT.